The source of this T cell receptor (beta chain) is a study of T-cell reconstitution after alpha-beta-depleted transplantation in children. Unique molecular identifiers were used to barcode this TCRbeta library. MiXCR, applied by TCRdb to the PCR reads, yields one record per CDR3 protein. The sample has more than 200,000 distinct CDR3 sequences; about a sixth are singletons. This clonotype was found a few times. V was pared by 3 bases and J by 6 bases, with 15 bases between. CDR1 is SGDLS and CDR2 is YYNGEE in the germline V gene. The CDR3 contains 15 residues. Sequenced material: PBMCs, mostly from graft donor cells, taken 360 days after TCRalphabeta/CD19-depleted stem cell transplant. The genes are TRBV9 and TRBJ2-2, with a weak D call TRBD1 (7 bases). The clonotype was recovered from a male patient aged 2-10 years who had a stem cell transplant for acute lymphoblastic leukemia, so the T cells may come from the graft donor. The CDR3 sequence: CASSAGGTVAGELFF. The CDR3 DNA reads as TGTGCCAGCAGCGCTGGGGGGACAGTGGCCGGGGAGCTGTTTTTT.